This TCR beta chain was captured in a study of cytomegalovirus exposure and HLA in healthy donors (dated by TCRdb to the late 2010s). Some background on the complete study: An earlier analysis of approximately 550 of the donors reported 250 to 300 Gb of sequence data and approximately 110 million unique TCR beta sequences from roughly 180 million T cells. An early release that covered approximately 600 HLA-typed donors contained 300 to 350 gigabases of sequencing data and tens of millions of unique TCR sequences. Among the 398 genotyped donors, approximately 82% belonged to the genetic ancestry cluster associated with self-reported Caucasian donors. The study was designed to test whether signatures of past pathogen exposure could be identified by cataloging public T cell receptors. The study used immunosequencing to profile the T cell repertoires of hundreds of subjects and linked those repertoires to cytomegalovirus serostatus. A separate validation cohort of roughly 130 different subjects was used in addition to the roughly 700-subject first cohort. To predict cytomegalovirus infection status, the study brought together high-throughput TCR immunosequencing, statistical association of individual TCRs with disease status, and machine learning. In a later analysis, previously published TCR beta repertoires from 550 to 750 donors were re-analyzed and high-resolution HLA genotyping was added so that TCR occurrence patterns could be studied. Rather than drawing on any new phenotypic data, the later analysis identified candidate immune exposures from TCR beta sequences and the way those sequences occurred across donors. In an earlier analysis of more than 550 of the donors, high-throughput TCR beta sequencing was used to judge whether each TCR beta V gene segment behaved as functional or pseudogenic. Alongside the repertoire data, information on donor age, sex, ethnicity and CMV serostatus was compiled. In a later genetic analysis, genome-wide SNP genotypes for about 65% of the roughly 700 donors were used, and that subset was treated as a discovery cohort. All discovery cohort repertoires had been generated using a single sequencing platform. HLA typing included class I and class II loci at four-digit resolution. The number of typed donors differed by locus: about 629-630 for A, B, C, DRB1 and DQB1; approximately 520 for DQA1; some 590 for DPA1; and 400 to 480 for DPB1. Roughly 5 DR-DQ haplotypes were treated as single units for association and clustering because of strong linkage in the cohort. On average, roughly 250,000 unique TCR beta nucleotide sequences were sequenced per donor among more than 350 genotyped donors of the cohort, with roughly 18% of those sequences being non-productive.

The junction carries 11 bases between V and J, which are trimmed by 2 bases and 3 bases respectively. The CDR3 goes from the cysteine to the phenylalanine over 14 residues. Only the CDR3 portion is preserved as DNA: 42 bases, with reading frame beginning at the first base. The CDR1 and CDR2 encoded by the germline V gene are SGHAT and FQNNGV. The cohort consisted of approximately 670 healthy bone marrow donors. All cohort members were sampled while nominally healthy, although unrecorded immune exposures were likely present. The donor was CMV seronegative and was included in the group of hundreds of seronegative cohort members. Each donor provided a peripheral blood sample, and peripheral blood mononuclear cells were used for TCR beta sequencing. Genomic DNA was extracted from the blood cell samples with the Qiagen DNeasy Blood Extraction Kit. On the study overall, not on this receptor specifically: Because some donors lacked HLA typing at each locus, the association tests relied only on the typed subset. It was suggested by the authors that the approach could potentially be generalized to other disease states and immunological phenotypes. Because counts were too low, 15 to 20 rarely observed V segments, including chromosome 9 orphons, were excluded from the earlier analysis of some 540 of the donors. In vitro tests confirmed that a few of the cytomegalovirus-associated TCR beta chains recognize cytomegalovirus antigens. A later genetic analysis reported fewer N-insertions in productive TCRs among donors in an Asian-associated ancestry cluster than the roughly 670-donor mean. A further reported finding was that TCR beta sequences accurately predicted the HLA-A and HLA-B alleles for most subjects in the first cohort. In a later analysis, TCR association rates were found to vary across HLA loci, with the most associated TCRs seen for DRB1 alleles and the fewest for HLA-C alleles. A later analysis associated some 17,000 TCR beta sequences with specific HLA alleles at a false discovery rate of 0.05. In an earlier analysis of more than 500 of the donors, most TCR beta V segments appeared in productive rearrangements about 87% or about 30% of the time, broadly matching IMGT annotations. Some IMGT-functional V segments, including TRBV6-2 and TRBV6-3, could not be told apart with the 87-base-pair reads, so those segments were excluded. Across donors, most TCR sequences were observed very rarely, whereas some public TCRs were present in many individuals. Several of the top co-occurrence clusters appeared to be linked to parvovirus B19, influenza, CMV and Epstein-Barr virus, according to a later analysis. The study listed over 150 TCR beta chains as associated with cytomegalovirus. A cluster of highly shared sequence variants was judged likely to be a technical artifact of the sequencing pipeline. An association between a missense DCLRE1C variant and V-gene and J-gene trimming of TCR beta chains was found in a later genetic analysis and replicated in an independent cohort. In a later analysis, HLA-associated TCR beta chains were found to be more clonally expanded and to have lower generation probabilities than equally common non-associated chains. Only TCR beta chains were sequenced in this cohort, and the absence of alpha or paired-chain data limited detectable features. Immune exposure information for the cohort was limited to CMV serostatus. Correlated functional status among segregating V segments might reflect linkage disequilibrium, but an unknown experimental factor could not be ruled out. Cytomegalovirus status was reported to be diagnosed by the classifier with high specificity and sensitivity in both the original and validation cohorts. When HLA alleles, especially DR and DQ, strongly co-occurred, attributing TCR associations to individual alleles was difficult. According to a later analysis, most CMV-associated TCR beta chains appeared to be HLA-restricted, and the HLA associations seemed to be driven largely by CMV exposure. The presence/absence analyses assumed that sequencing depth was roughly uniform across donors, and that assumption may not be true.

Library preparation used the immunoSEQ multiplex PCR assay. For the multiplex PCR, a mixture combining 60 forward primers for TCR Vbeta segments and 13 reverse primers for TCR Jbeta segments was used. A multiplex PCR assay on genomic DNA amplified the CDR3 region of rearranged TCR beta genes. Amplified TCR beta libraries were sequenced as 87-base-pair reads on the Illumina HiSeq System. Concerning the study's data processing: A later analysis tallied around 87 million unique TCR beta chains across the approximately 670 repertoires, and about 10 million of those chains were shared by two or more donors. To remove PCR and sequencing errors, raw reads were error-corrected and collapsed into unique sequences using a nearest-neighbor algorithm that merged closely related sequences. To assign V, D and J gene segments, CDR3 sequences were aligned to IMGT reference sequences. For a sequence to be retained, at least a six-nucleotide match to both a V gene segment and a J gene segment was required. Rearrangements were called productive when the CDR3 lacked stop codons and stayed in frame with V and J; all others were non-productive. Following IMGT convention, CDR3 was defined as the stretch from the second conserved V-encoded cysteine up to the conserved J-encoded phenylalanine. The earlier analysis of around 640 of the donors excluded sequences that lacked an unambiguous match to a single V gene segment. In an earlier analysis of about 590 of the donors, a V segment was called functional when productive rearrangements were above 56.7%, and segregating when the standard deviation between donors exceeded 5%. A statistical classification framework was built for diagnosing cytomegalovirus status from the catalog of TCR beta chain sequences. A later analysis assigned V and J genes by comparing TCR nucleotide sequences with IMGT/GENE-DB human TR gene sequences. A later analysis assigned CDR3 sequences and most-parsimonious VDJ recombination scenarios with the TCRdist pipeline. In a later analysis, every TCR beta chain was defined by the combination of its CDR3 amino acid sequence and its V-gene family, and reads without a unique V-gene family were dropped. In a later analysis, fewer than 650 highly shared, low-generation-probability nucleotide sequences were removed to address suspected cross-contamination and a sequencing artifact. In a later analysis, a clonal expansion index was calculated for each public chain from normalized within-repertoire ranks of inferred template counts. Generation probabilities in a later analysis came from a VDJ recombination model fitted to out-of-frame rearrangements, and those results were checked against IGoR. A later analysis scored TCR-TCR, TCR-HLA and TCR-CMV co-occurrence with hypergeometric tests, applying a repertoire-size bias correction to TCR pairs. False discovery rates were estimated in a later analysis by permuting HLA or CMV assignments 20 times. In a later analysis, co-occurring TCRs were grouped using DBSCAN, and TCRdist sequence similarity was added for clustering within HLA-allele-positive subsets. Repertoires with fewer than 30,000 or more than 120,000 public chains were left out of co-occurrence clustering, as were five repertoires with anomalous nucleotide sharing. In TCRdb, the immuneACCESS table is reduced to in-frame sequences with V and J assigned. These tables do not hold every clone; where another copy was compared, an unresolved V gene accounts for under half, and the others remain unexplained. V, J and clone size were drawn from that table, and D and trimming were deduced from the DNA. A total of about 110,000 clones appear in this sample, roughly 80% of them only once. 3.5% to 4% of the sample belongs to the ten largest clones.

A remark on this clone: There is no known antigen for this receptor. Qualities for individual bases were not recorded, and no much larger clone is one base off.

Recombination connected TRBV11-2 to TRBJ2-7; the D region possibly corresponds to TRBD2 (6 bases align). Sequenced input: PBMCs. This sequence originates from a man between 60 and 70 years old in good health and CMV-seronegative. This receptor has the CDR3 CASSLYVGSYEQYF. Here is the DNA: TGTGCCAGCAGCTTATATGTCGGGAGCTACGAGCAGTACTTC.